This T cell receptor (beta chain) was observed in a study of Ad26.COV2.S vaccination and SARS-CoV-2 variants. Data came from immunoSEQ multiplex PCR; TCRdb stores just in-frame clones and leaves some out. Among a few hundred thousand clones listed, about nine tenths were seen once. Turning to this clone: Its antigen is currently unknown.

Treatment here: around 19 received Ad26.COV2.S at low or high dose, single or two shots; about 5 received placebo; per-sample allocation not given. Collection of the samples took place on day 63 after the first injection of vaccine or placebo. This person who donated was an adult of 18-55 years in Boston. Study outcomes and limitations: There was reportedly substantial breadth in spike-specific CD8+ and CD4+ T cell responses after vaccination.

There are 16 residues in the CDR3. The germline V gene encodes CDR1 LGHNA and CDR2 YSLEER. V lost 0 bases and J lost 2, with 12 bases in between. The input for sequencing was peripheral blood, taken in a trial of Ad26.COV2.S vaccine versus placebo. The receptor was derived from a person between 18 and 59 years old who received the Ad26.COV2.S COVID-19 vaccine or a placebo. The chain combines TRBV4-3 with TRBJ2-3; D remains ambiguous. The CDR3 DNA reads TGCGCCAGCAGCCAAGACAGGCCCCCTTCCACAGATACGCAGTATTTT. This sequence encodes CASSQDRPPSTDTQYF.